The 18 T cell receptor beta chains below all came from one sample that was sequenced in a study of lymphopenia after photon versus proton radiotherapy. TCRdb keeps only in-frame clones here, not all; method: immunoSEQ multiplex PCR. Counted here are about 24,000 clones, roughly 82% occurring once; the ten biggest clones make up roughly a quarter. Here the sequenced sample was peripheral blood, taken from a patient treated with photon-based radiotherapy. These TCRs come from a man aged 40-55 years with gastric cancer.

This rearrangement joins TRBV6-1 to TRBJ1-3; the D is unclear. The V end was cut by 4 bases, the J end by 1 base, with 5 bases between. CDR3 length: 13 residues. CDR1 is MNHNS, CDR2 SASEGT, per germline. The CDR3 here is CASSAQSGNTIYF. The CDR3 region has the DNA TGTGCCAGCAGTGCCCAATCTGGAAACACCATATATTTT.

The chain combines TRBV4-3 with TRBJ1-1; D not certain. This CDR3 is built from 13 residues. The V gene lost 1 base and the J gene lost 10 bases, with 13 bases spanning the gap. Per the germline V gene, CDR1 is LGHNA and CDR2 is YSLEER. The CDR3 nucleotides are TGCGCCAGCAGCCAAGCGGGTTTTAAGGGAGCTTTCTTT. It codes for CASSQAGFKGAFF.

This clone occurred once. In DNA form, the CDR3 reads TGTGCCAGCAGCCCAGGGTTTAGGGATACAAACACCATATATTTT. Translated, it gives CASSPGFRDTNTIYF. The V and J genes are TRBV7-2 and TRBJ1-3; D is possibly TRBD1 (5 bases). This CDR3 is 15 amino acids long. The ends were cut back, 5 bases at V and 6 bases at J, with 17 bases in the middle. The germline V gene encodes CDR1 SGHTA and CDR2 FQGNSA.

The CDR3 coding sequence is TGTGCCAGCACTCCCGGCACAGGGGGGGATTGGGAGACCCAGTACTTC. This encodes CASTPGTGGDWETQYF. This sequence joins TRBV9 and TRBJ2-5; the D gene is possibly TRBD1 (8 bases). The germline V gene has CDR1 SGDLS and CDR2 YYNGEE. There are 16 residues in the CDR3. Trimming removed 6 bases at V and 5 bases at J, with 23 bases between.

This clone was recorded a few times. The rearrangement uses TRBV30 and TRBJ2-2; D unresolved. This CDR3 has 13 residues. CDR1 and CDR2 (germline): GTSNPN, SVGIG (reference sequence). With 1 base removed from V and 6 bases from J, the gap between germline ends came to 9 bases. The CDR3 sequence: CAWSGWNSGELFF. CDR3 DNA sequence: TGTGCCTGGAGTGGGTGGAATTCCGGGGAGCTGTTTTTT.

The chain is built from TRBV7-3 and TRBJ2-3; possible D gene TRBD1, 5 bases. Between the trimmed V and J ends, which lost 2 bases and 0 bases, there was a span of 6 bases. The CDR3 length is 14 residues. In germline, CDR1 is SGHTA, CDR2 FQGTGA. CDR3 DNA sequence: TGTGCCAGCAGCTTAGCAGGGAGCACAGATACGCAGTATTTT. Amino acid sequence: CASSLAGSTDTQYF.

This chain uses TRBV2 with TRBJ1-6; no definite D call. Deletions cut 3 bases from V and 10 bases from J, with 13 bases between. Germline V gene sequence: CDR1 SNHLY, CDR2 FYNNEI. The CDR3 has 14 residues. In DNA form, the CDR3 reads TGTGCCAGCAGTGATCTATGGGTGCAGTCACCCCTCCACTTT. Its protein is CASSDLWVQSPLHF.

CDR3 sequence: CATGQGPYEQYF. As DNA, the CDR3 is TGTGCCACGGGACAGGGTCCCTACGAGCAGTACTTC. This chain connects TRBV19 to TRBJ2-7, with 9 bases matching TRBD1. CDR3 length equals 12 residues. J lost 2 bases, V lost 10 bases, and 3 bases had no gene match. Germline CDR1 is LNHDA and CDR2 is SQIVND (reference sequence).

The V and J genes are TRBV12-5 and TRBJ2-3; no definite D call. Germline CDR1 LGHNT, CDR2 FRNRAP. This CDR3 is built from 13 residues. V dropped 2 bases and J dropped 0 bases, with 3 bases sitting between them. The CDR3 loop is CASGLMSTDTQYF. The CDR3, as DNA: TGTGCTAGTGGTTTGATGAGCACAGATACGCAGTATTTT.

The DNA for the CDR3 is TGTGCCAGCAGCCAAGTAGCACAGGTTGGCGAAGGCTACACCTTC. It translates to CASSQVAQVGEGYTF. The genes are TRBV4-2 and TRBJ1-2; D perhaps matches TRBD1 (5 bases). Deletions cut 1 base from V and 8 bases from J, with 17 bases between. CDR1 LGHNA and CDR2 YNFKEQ come from the germline V gene. The CDR3 runs 15 residues.

The genes are TRBV7-2 and TRBJ1-1; weak D call: TRBD1 (5 bases). Per germline, CDR1 SGHTA and CDR2 FQGNSA. The CDR3 extends over 15 amino acids. V dropped 4 bases and J dropped 4 bases, with 16 bases sitting between them. The CDR3 is CASSSSGGRGTEAFF. In DNA form, the CDR3 reads TGTGCCAGCAGCTCATCGGGGGGACGGGGCACTGAAGCTTTCTTT.

V is TRBV6-5 and J is TRBJ1-2; possible D gene TRBD1, 5 bases. This CDR3 has 13 residues. Germline V gene data show CDR1 as MNHEY and CDR2 as SVGAGI. Trimming removed 0 bases at V and 4 bases at J, with 6 bases between. CDR3 sequence (DNA): TGTGCCAGCAGTTACTCAGGGGCCTATGGCTACACCTTC. Amino acid sequence: CASSYSGAYGYTF.

V is TRBV15 and J is TRBJ2-5; weak D call: TRBD1 (5 bases). Germline CDR1 and CDR2: LNHNV and YYDKDF (reference sequence). The CDR3 spans 14 residues. V lost 1 base to trimming and J lost 3 bases, with 9 bases between them. The CDR3 protein is CATSRGGQEETQYF. CDR3 coding DNA: TGTGCCACCAGCAGAGGAGGACAAGAAGAGACCCAGTACTTC.

The V gene is TRBV10-3, the J gene TRBJ2-1; D is possibly TRBD2 (7 bases). The CDR3 length is 16 residues. CDR1 ENHRY and CDR2 SYGVKD come from the germline V gene. V was pared by 7 bases and J by 4 bases, with 20 bases between. The CDR3 DNA is TGTGCCATCATGGGGGGGAAAACAGGGACTTACAATGAGCAGTTCTTC. Its translation: CAIMGGKTGTYNEQFF.

The chain links TRBV7-6 to TRBJ2-7; 9 bases agree with TRBD1. Germline CDR1 is SGHVS and CDR2 is FNYEAQ. CDR3 size: 12 residues. With V trimmed by 5 bases and J by 4 bases, 0 bases remained unmatched. In DNA, the CDR3 is TGTGCCAGCAGCGGACAGGGGTACGAGCAGTACTTC. This encodes CASSGQGYEQYF.

J is TRBJ2-2 and V is TRBV5-1; 8 nucleotides line up with TRBD2. With V trimmed by 3 bases and J by 5 bases, 6 bases remained unmatched. Germline loops: CDR1 SGHRS, CDR2 YFSETQ. CDR3 size: 15 residues. The CDR3 sequence: CASSSERGWTGELFF. The CDR3 DNA is TGCGCCAGCAGCTCCGAGCGGGGGTGGACCGGGGAGCTGTTTTTT. The whole variable domain, filled in from reference TRBV5-1 and TRBJ2-2, reads KAGVTQTPRYLIKTRGQQVTLSCSPISGHRSVSWYQQTPGQGLQFLFEYFSETQRNKGNFPGRFSGRQFSNSRSEMNVSTLELGDSALYLCASSSERGWTGELFFGEGSRLTVL.

The chain has TRBV5-4 and TRBJ2-2; 7 nucleotides agree with TRBD1. CDR1 is SGHNT, CDR2 YYREEE, per germline (reference sequence). Trimming cost V 0 bases and J 4 bases; bases outside gene matches: 3. The CDR3 is made up of 15 amino acids. As DNA, the CDR3 is TGTGCCAGCAGCTTGGTAGGGACAGTCACCGGGGAGCTGTTTTTT. The encoded protein is CASSLVGTVTGELFF. Using reference TRBV5-4 and TRBJ2-2 for the parts outside the CDR3, the full variable domain is ETGVTQSPTHLIKTRGQQVTLRCSSQSGHNTVSWYQQALGQGPQFIFQYYREEENGRGNFPPRFSGLQFPNYSSELNVNALELDDSALYLCASSLVGTVTGELFFGEGSRLTVL.

V usage is TRBV4-1 and J usage is TRBJ2-2; weak D call: TRBD2 (6 bases). The ends were cut back, 0 bases at V and 5 bases at J, with 10 bases in the middle. Germline lookup yields CDR1 MGHRA and CDR2 YSYEKL. CDR3 size: 15 residues. CDR3 in amino acids: CASSQDAGYTGELFF. CDR3 sequence (DNA): TGCGCCAGCAGCCAAGATGCGGGGTATACCGGGGAGCTGTTTTTT.